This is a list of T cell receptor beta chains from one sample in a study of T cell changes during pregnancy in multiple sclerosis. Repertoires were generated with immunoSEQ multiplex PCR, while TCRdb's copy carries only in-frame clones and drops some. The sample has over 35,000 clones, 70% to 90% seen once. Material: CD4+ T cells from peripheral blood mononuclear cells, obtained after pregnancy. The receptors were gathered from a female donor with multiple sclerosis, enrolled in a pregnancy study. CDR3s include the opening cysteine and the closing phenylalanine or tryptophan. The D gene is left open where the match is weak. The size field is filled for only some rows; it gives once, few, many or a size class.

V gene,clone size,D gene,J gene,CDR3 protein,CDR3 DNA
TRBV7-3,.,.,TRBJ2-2,CASSIGANTGELFF,TGTGCCAGCAGCATCGGGGCGAACACCGGGGAGCTGTTTTTT
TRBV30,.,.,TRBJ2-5,CAWSVLKAGTQYF,TGTGCCTGGAGTGTACTTAAGGCGGGGACCCAGTACTTC
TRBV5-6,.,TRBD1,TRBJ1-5,CASSFWTGSSNQPQHF,TGTGCCAGCAGCTTTTGGACAGGGAGTAGCAATCAGCCCCAGCATTTT
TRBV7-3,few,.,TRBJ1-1,CASSLTGPNTEAFF,TGTGCCAGCAGCTTAACGGGGCCAAACACTGAAGCTTTCTTT
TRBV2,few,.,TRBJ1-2,CASSVQNYGYTF,TGTGCCAGCAGTGTTCAAAACTATGGCTACACCTTC
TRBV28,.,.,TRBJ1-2,CASSLQLGGAYGYTF,TGTGCCAGCAGTTTGCAGTTGGGAGGGGCCTATGGCTACACCTTC
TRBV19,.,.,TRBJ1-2,CASKPGRNYGYTF,TGTGCCAGTAAACCAGGCCGAAACTATGGCTACACCTTC
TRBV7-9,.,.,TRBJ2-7,CASSFRFQGHEQYF,TGTGCCAGCAGCTTCCGCTTCCAGGGCCACGAGCAGTACTTC
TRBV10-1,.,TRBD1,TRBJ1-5,CASSDHRGPAGPQHF,TGCGCCAGCAGTGACCACAGGGGGCCGGCCGGGCCCCAGCATTTT
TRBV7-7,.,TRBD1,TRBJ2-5,CASSVGTGRYQETQYF,TGTGCTAGCAGCGTCGGGACAGGACGGTACCAAGAGACCCAGTACTTC
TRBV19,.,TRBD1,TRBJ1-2,CASSSNHGTGVGYTF,TGTGCCAGTAGTTCCAACCACGGGACAGGGGTCGGCTACACCTTC
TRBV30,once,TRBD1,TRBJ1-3,CAWSSGGSGNTIYF,TGTGCCTGGAGTTCAGGGGGATCTGGAAACACCATATATTTT
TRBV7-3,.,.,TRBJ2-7,CASSLIVELAGEQYF,TGTGCCAGCAGCTTAATCGTAGAGCTGGCGGGGGAGCAGTACTTC
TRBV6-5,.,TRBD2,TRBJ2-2,CASAKRGRSGELFF,TGTGCCAGCGCGAAGCGGGGGAGGTCCGGGGAGCTGTTTTTT